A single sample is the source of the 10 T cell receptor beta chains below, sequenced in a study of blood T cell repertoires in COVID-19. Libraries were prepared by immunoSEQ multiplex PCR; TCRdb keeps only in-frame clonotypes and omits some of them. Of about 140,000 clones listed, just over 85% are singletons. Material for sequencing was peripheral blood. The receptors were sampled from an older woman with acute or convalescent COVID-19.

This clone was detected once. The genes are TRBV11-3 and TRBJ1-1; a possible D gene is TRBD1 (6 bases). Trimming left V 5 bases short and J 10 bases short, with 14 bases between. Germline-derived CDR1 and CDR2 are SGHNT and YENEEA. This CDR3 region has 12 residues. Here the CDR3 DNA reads TGTGCCAGCAGCGACAGGAGCCCTGGAGCTTTCTTT. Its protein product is CASSDRSPGAFF.

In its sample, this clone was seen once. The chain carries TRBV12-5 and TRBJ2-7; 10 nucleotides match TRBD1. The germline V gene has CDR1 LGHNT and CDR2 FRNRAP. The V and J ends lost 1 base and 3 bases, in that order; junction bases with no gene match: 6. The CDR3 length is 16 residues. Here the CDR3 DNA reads TGTGCTAGTGGTTTGGCCGGACAGGGGGTTATCTACGAGCAGTACTTC. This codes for CASGLAGQGVIYEQYF.

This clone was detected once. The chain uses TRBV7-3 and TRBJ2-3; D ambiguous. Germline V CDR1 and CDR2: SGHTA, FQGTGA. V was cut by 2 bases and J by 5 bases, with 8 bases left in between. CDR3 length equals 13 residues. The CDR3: CASSLSPQDTQYF. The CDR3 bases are TGTGCCAGCAGCTTATCCCCCCAAGATACGCAGTATTTT.

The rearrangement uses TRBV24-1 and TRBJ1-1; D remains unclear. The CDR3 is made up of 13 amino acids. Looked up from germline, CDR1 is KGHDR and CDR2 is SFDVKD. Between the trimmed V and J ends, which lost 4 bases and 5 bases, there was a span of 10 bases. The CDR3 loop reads CATSENGYTEAFF. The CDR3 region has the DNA TGTGCCACCAGTGAAAACGGGTATACTGAAGCTTTCTTT.

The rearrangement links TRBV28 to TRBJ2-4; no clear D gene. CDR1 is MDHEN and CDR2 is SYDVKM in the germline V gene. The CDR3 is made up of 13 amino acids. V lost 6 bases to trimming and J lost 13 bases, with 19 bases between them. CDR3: CASSPQHHSGQYF. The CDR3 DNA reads TGTGCCAGCAGCCCTCAGCATCATTCAGGACAGTACTTC.

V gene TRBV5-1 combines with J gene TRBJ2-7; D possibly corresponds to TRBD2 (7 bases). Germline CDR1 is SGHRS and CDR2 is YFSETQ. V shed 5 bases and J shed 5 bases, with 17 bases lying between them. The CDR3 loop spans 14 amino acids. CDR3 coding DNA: TGCGCCAGCAGAGGGGGGGGCGCGGGGAACGAGCAGTACTTC. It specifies CASRGGGAGNEQYF.

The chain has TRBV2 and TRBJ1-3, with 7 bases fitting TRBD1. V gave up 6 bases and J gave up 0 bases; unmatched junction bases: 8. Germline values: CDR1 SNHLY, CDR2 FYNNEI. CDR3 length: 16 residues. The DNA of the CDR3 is TGTGCCAGCAGAGGCCTGGGACAGTCCTCTGGAAACACCATATATTTT. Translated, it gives CASRGLGQSSGNTIYF. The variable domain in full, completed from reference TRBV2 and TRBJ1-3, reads EPEVTQTPSHQVTQMGQEVILRCVPISNHLYFYWYRQILGQKVEFLVSFYNNEISEKSEIFDDQFSVERPDGSNFTLKIRSTKLEDSAMYFCASRGLGQSSGNTIYFGEGSWLTVV.

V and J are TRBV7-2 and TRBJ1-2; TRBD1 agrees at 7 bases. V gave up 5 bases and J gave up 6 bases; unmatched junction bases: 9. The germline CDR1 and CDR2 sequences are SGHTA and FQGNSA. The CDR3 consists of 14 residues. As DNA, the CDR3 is TGTGCCAGCAGCCGGACAGGCGGGTATGATGGCTACACCTTC. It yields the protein CASSRTGGYDGYTF.

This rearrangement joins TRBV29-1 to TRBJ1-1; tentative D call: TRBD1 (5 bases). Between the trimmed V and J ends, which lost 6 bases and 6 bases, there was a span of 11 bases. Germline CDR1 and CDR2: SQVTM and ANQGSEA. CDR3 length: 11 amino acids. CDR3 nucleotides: TGCAGCGTCGCTCGGGGGTCTGAAGCTTTCTTT. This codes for CSVARGSEAFF.

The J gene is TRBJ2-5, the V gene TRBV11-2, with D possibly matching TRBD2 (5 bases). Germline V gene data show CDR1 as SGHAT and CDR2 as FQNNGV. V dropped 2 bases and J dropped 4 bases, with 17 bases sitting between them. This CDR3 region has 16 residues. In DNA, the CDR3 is TGTGCCAGCAGCTTATTTGTGGCGGGCGTGAGAGAGACCCAGTACTTC. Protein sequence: CASSLFVAGVRETQYF.